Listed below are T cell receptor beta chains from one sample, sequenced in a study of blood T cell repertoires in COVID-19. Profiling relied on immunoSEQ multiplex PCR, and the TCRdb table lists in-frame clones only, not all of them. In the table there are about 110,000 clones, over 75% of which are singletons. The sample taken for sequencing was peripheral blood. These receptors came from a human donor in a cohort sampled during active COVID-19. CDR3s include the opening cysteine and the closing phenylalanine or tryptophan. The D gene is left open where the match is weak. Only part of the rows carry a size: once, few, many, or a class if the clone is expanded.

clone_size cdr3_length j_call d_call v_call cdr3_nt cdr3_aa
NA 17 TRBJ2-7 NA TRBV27 TGTGCCAGCAGTTTCGGGCCACCTCAGGGCCTCGGCTACGAGCAGTACTTC CASSFGPPQGLGYEQYF
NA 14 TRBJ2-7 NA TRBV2 TGTGCCATCTGGGCGGACAGTCGGGCGGCCGAGCAGTACTTC CAIWADSRAAEQYF
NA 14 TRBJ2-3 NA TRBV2 TGTGCCAGCTCTCCGACAGAACTTACAGATACGCAGTATTTT CASSPTELTDTQYF
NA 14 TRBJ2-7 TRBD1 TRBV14 TGTGCCAGCAGCCATTGGGACAGCTCCTACGAGCAGTACTTC CASSHWDSSYEQYF
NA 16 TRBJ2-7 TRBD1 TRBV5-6 TGTGCCAGCAGCTTGTTTGCTTTGGGACAGAAGGTCGAGCAGTACTTC CASSLFALGQKVEQYF
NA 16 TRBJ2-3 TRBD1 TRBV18 TGTGCCAGCTCACCAGCGACAGGGGGCAGCACAGATACGCAGTATTTT CASSPATGGSTDTQYF
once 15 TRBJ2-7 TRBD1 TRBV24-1 TGTGCCACCAGTGATCCACGACAGGGTACGTACGAGCAGTACTTC CATSDPRQGTYEQYF
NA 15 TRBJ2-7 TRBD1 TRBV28 TGTGCCAGCAGTCCGTCCGGGACAGCCTCCTACGAGCAGTACTTC CASSPSGTASYEQYF
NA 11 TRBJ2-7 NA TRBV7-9 TGTGCCAGCAGCCTAAGCTACGAGCAGTACTTC CASSLSYEQYF
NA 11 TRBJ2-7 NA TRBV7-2 TGTGCCAGTCGTCGCTTCGGCGAGCAGTACTTC CASRRFGEQYF
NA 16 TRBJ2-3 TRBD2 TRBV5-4 TGTGCCAGCAGCCCAGGACTAGCGGGAGGGCCAGATACGCAGTATTTT CASSPGLAGGPDTQYF
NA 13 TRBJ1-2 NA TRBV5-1 TGCGCCAGCAGCCCCGACAACTCCCATGGCTACACCTTC CASSPDNSHGYTF
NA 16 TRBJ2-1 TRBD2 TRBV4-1 TGCGCCAGCAGCCAAGCGGGACTAGCGGGCTACAATGAGCAGTTCTTC CASSQAGLAGYNEQFF
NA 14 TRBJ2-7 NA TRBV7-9 TGTGCCAGCAGCTTGGGGGGAGGCTCCTACGAGCAGTACTTC CASSLGGGSYEQYF
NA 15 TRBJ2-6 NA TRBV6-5 TGTGCCAGCACCCTCGGTGGCTCTGGGGCCAACGTCCTGACTTTC CASTLGGSGANVLTF
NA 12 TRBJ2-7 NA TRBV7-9 TGTGCCACTGGGGACGGGGGTTACGAGCAGTACTTC CATGDGGYEQYF
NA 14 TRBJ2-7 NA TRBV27 TGTGCCAGCAGTTTACGGTCTGACTTCTACGAGCAGTACTTC CASSLRSDFYEQYF
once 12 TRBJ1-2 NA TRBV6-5 TGTGCCAGCAGTTACTCCAGGGTCGACTACACCTTC CASSYSRVDYTF
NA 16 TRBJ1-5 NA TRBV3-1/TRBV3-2 TGTGCCAGCAGCCAAAGCGCAGGGTATAGCAATCAGCCCCAGCATTTT CASSQSAGYSNQPQHF
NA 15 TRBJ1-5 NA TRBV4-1 TGCGCCAGCAGCCAAAGCGGGGTTAGCAATCAGCCCCAGCATTTT CASSQSGVSNQPQHF
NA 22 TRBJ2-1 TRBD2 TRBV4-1 TGCGCCAGCAGCCAAGATCTCCGCGACGGGACTAGCGGGAGTTGGGCCTACAATGAGCAGTTCTTC CASSQDLRDGTSGSWAYNEQFF
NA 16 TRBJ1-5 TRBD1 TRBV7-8 TGTGCCAGCAGCCCTCATACCGGACAGGGCAGGCAGCCCCAGCATTTT CASSPHTGQGRQPQHF
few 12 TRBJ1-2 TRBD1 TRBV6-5 TGTGCCAGCAGTAAACAGGGGCATGGCTACACCTTC CASSKQGHGYTF
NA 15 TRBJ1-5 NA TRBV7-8 TGTGCCAGCAGCCTCGCGGCAGGGAACAATCAGCCCCAGCATTTT CASSLAAGNNQPQHF
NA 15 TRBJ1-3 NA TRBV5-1 TGCGCCAGCAGCTTGGGGGGAGTGTCTGGAAACACCATATATTTT CASSLGGVSGNTIYF
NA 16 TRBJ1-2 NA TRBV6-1 TGTGCCAGCAGTGTAAAGGCGACAGGTTTTAACTATGGCTACACCTTC CASSVKATGFNYGYTF
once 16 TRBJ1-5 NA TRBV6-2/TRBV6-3 TGTGCCAGCAGCTTACCTTCAGGGATGTGGAATCAGCCCCAGCATTTT CASSLPSGMWNQPQHF
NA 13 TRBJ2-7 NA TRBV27 TGTGCCAGCAGTTTGGGACTCCCCGGCGAGCAGTACTTC CASSLGLPGEQYF